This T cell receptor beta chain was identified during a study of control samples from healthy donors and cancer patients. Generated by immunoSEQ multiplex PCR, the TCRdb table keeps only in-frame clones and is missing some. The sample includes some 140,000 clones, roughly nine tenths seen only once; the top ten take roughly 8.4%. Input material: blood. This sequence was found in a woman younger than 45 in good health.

The CDR3 DNA reads as TGTGCCAGCAGCTTAGTTTCGGCCGCTAATGAAAAACTGTTTTTT. Amino acid sequence: CASSLVSAANEKLFF. V usage is TRBV7-9 and J usage is TRBJ1-4; D is unclear. Germline lookup yields CDR1 SEHNR and CDR2 FQNEAQ (reference sequence). The CDR3 covers 15 residues. V gave up 1 base and J gave up 3 bases, with 9 bases separating them.